The clone carrying this T cell receptor beta chain was observed a few times. Its antigen remains unknown. This record comes from a study of T cells after yellow fever vaccination. Broader study findings: Reappearance after the booster was seen for most primary-vaccination clones, at 95% to 98% CD4 and 75% to 90% CD8. The secondary T-cell response peaked on day 5, not day 15, but was weaker. Repertoires obtained by FACS sorting could include abundant clonotypes that entered as contaminants from the bulk population.

V lost 9 bases to trimming and J lost 3 bases, with 14 bases between them. Germline V gene lookup returns CDR1 SEHNR and CDR2 FQNEAQ (reference sequence). This CDR3 has 13 amino acids. UMIs and a universal primer site were added when TCR cDNA was made by 5'RACE template switching. Via MiXCR, TCRdb re-called the 5' RACE reads, giving one row per CDR3 protein. The data contain over 120,000 distinct CDR3 sequences, approximately 6.6% of them singletons. V is TRBV7-9 and J is TRBJ2-5; D might be TRBD2 (6 bases). This TCR was sampled from a young man who received the YFV17D yellow fever vaccine. Sequences were derived from CD4+ T cells sorted from PBMCs, sampled 10 days after the yellow fever booster vaccination. CDR3 amino acids: CASSWDFKETQYF. The CDR3 region has the DNA TGTGCCAGTTCTTGGGACTTCAAAGAGACCCAGTACTTC.